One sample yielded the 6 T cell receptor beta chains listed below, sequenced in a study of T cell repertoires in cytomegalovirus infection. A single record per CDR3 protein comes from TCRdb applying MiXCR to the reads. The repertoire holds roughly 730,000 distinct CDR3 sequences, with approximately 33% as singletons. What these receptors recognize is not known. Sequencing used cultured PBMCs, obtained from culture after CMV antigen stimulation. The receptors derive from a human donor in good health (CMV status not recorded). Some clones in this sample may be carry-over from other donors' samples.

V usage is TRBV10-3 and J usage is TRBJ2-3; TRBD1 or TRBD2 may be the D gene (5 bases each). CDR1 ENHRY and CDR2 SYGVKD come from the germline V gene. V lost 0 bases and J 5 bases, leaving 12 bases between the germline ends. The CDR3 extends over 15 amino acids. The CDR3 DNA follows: TGTGCCATCAGTGAGTCTATTGGGACCCGAGATACGCAGTATTTT. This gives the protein CAISESIGTRDTQYF.

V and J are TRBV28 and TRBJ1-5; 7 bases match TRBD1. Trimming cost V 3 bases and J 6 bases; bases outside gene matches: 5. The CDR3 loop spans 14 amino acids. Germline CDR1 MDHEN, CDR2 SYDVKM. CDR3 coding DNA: TGTGCCAGCAGTTTGGGGGACAGTTTTCAGCCCCAGCATTTT. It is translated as CASSLGDSFQPQHF.

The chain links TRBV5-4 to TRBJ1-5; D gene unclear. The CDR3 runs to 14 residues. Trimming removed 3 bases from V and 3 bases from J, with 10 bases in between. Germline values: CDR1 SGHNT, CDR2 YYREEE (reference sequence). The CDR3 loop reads CASSSAGTNQPQHF. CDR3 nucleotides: TGTGCCAGCAGCTCAGCGGGAACCAATCAGCCCCAGCATTTT.

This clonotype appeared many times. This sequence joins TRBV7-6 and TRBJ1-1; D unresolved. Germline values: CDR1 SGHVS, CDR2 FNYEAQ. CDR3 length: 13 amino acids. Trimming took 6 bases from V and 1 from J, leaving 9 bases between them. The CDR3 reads CASRKQTNTEAFF. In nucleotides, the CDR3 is TGTGCCAGCAGGAAACAAACGAACACTGAAGCTTTCTTT.

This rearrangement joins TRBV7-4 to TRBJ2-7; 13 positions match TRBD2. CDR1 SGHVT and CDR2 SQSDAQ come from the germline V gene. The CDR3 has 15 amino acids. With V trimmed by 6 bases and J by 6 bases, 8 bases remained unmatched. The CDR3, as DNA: TGTGCCAGCAGTCGGGGACTAGCGGGACTCTCCGAGCAGTACTTC. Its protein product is CASSRGLAGLSEQYF.

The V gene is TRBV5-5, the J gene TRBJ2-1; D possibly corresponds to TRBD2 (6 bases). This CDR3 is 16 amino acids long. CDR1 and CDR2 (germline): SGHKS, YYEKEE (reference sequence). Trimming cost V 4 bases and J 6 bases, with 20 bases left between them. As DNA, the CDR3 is TGTGCCAGCAGCCGCCGGGAGCAAACTGTGGGCAATGAGCAGTTCTTC. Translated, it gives CASSRREQTVGNEQFF.